This TCR beta chain was sequenced for a study of CD8 T cells in Susac syndrome. The authors negatively isolated CD8+ and CD4+ T cells and FACS-enriched TEMRA cells. Study-wide results and caveats: In its TCR sequencing and HLA analysis, the study acknowledged that the number of individuals was relatively small.

The CDR3 contains 11 residues. V shed 2 bases and J shed 7 bases, with 7 bases lying between them. CDR1 is SGHRS and CDR2 is YFSETQ in the germline V gene. For this clonotype: No antigen is known for it.

Random hexamers were used to reverse transcribe the RNA input (about 0.45 to 1 ug). An immunoSEQ multiplex PCR amplified TCR beta CDR3 over 54 Vbeta and 13 Jbeta. Via MiXCR, TCRdb re-called the immunoSEQ multiplex PCR reads, giving one row per CDR3 protein. The table has 150,000 to 200,000 distinct CDR3 sequences, about 94% seen once. The specimen was CD4+ T cells from PBMCs. The chain recombines TRBV5-1 with TRBJ2-7, with a weak D call TRBD1 (6 bases). This TCR derives from a human donor in good health. CDR3 coding DNA: TGCGCCAGCAGCTTACAGGGTGAGCAGTACTTC. Translating gives CASSLQGEQYF.